Here is one T cell receptor (beta chain) with its context. The antigen is undetermined. The data were obtained in a study of OX40 agonist ivuxolimab in advanced cancers. Study-wide background: An anti-OX40 (CD134) antibody with agonistic activity, ivuxolimab, was administered to patients.

Study conclusions and caveats: Researchers did not establish what antigens the expanded peripheral T cells target. Blood T cells, both CD4+ and CD8+, expanded clonally by week 6 at 0.1 to 3.0 mg/kg.

The assay was immunoSEQ multiplex PCR, and TCRdb's table has in-frame clones only and misses some. The repertoire holds about 83,000 clones, with around 84% as singletons. With 1 base removed from V and 10 bases from J, the gap between germline ends came to 14 bases. The V gene's germline CDR1 is SGHTA and CDR2 FQGNSA. This CDR3 has 15 residues. This rearrangement joins TRBV7-2 to TRBJ1-6; TRBD1 is a possible D gene (5 bases). The sample consisted of CD4+ or CD8+ T cells sorted from blood, taken in a trial of the OX40 agonist ivuxolimab. The TCR was taken from an adult with an advanced solid tumor such as melanoma, head and neck, liver or kidney cancer. The CDR3 DNA sequence: TGTGCCAGCAGCTTAGAAGGGACCTCTGGGTCACCCCTCCACTTT. It translates to CASSLEGTSGSPLHF.